This T cell receptor (beta chain) was identified in a study of blood T cell repertoires in COVID-19. Study context: Researchers got acute and convalescent COVID-19 samples from the United States, Italy and Spain. PBMCs, B-cell-depleted T cells, or T cells were the source of the cDNA or gDNA that made up the material.

With 3 bases clipped from V and 0 bases from J, the junction kept 5 bases outside the gene matches. The CDR3 loop spans 16 amino acids. Per the germline V gene, CDR1 is SGHAT and CDR2 is FQNNGV. As processed by the authors: The authors estimated nucleated cell counts from reference gene primer amplification. Some clones are missing from TCRdb's copy, which holds only in-frame ones; the method was immunoSEQ multiplex PCR. That table is the source of V, J and clone size, and D and trimming were worked out from the DNA. The sample includes some 370,000 clones, 80% to 90% of them seen just once. Sequenced: peripheral blood. The TCR originated in a man aged 40-49 years with acute or convalescent COVID-19. V and J are TRBV11-2 and TRBJ1-1; 9 bases are a match to TRBD1. The CDR3 DNA reads as TGTGCCAGCAGCTTTCGACAGGGGGGCATGAACACTGAAGCTTTCTTT. It translates to CASSFRQGGMNTEAFF.